This T cell receptor (beta chain) was profiled in a study of vaccination and CD4 T cells after COVID-19. The Oncomine TCR Beta short-read assay sequenced DNA from cultured CD4+ T cells. TCRdb re-derived calls from the PCR reads in MiXCR, one entry per CDR3 protein. The sample yields fewer than 25,000 distinct CDR3 sequences, under 50% seen once. Time point here: late sampling 161 to 241 days after vaccination in a few convalescent patients. Treatment reported: approximately nine-day PBMC culture with coronavirus spike peptide pools or control peptides (ViraFEST assay). TCRs were sequenced by ViraFEST after antigen-specific T cells had been expanded with peptide pools. The V gene's germline CDR1 is MNHEY and CDR2 SVGEGT. With V trimmed by 2 bases and J by 2 bases, 11 bases remained unmatched. The CDR3 loop spans 17 amino acids. This clonotype was recorded a few times. Antigen: not known.

This sequence joins TRBV6-2 or TRBV6-3 and TRBJ2-5; 7 nucleotides align to TRBD2. The sequenced sample was CD4+ T cells from blood, cultured in vitro, obtained about 7 months after SARS-CoV-2 vaccination. The sequence was obtained from a human donor who had recovered from COVID-19. The CDR3 here is CASSYKEGSGPQETQYF. The CDR3 bases are TGTGCCAGCAGTTACAAAGAAGGTAGCGGGCCTCAAGAGACCCAGTACTTC.